This T cell receptor beta chain is drawn from a study of blood T cell repertoires in COVID-19. Overall study context: The United States, Italy and Spain provided the acute and convalescent COVID-19 samples. Sources were T cells, B-cell-depleted T cells, or PBMCs; the material itself was cDNA or gDNA.

The V and J ends lost 5 bases and 2 bases, in that order; junction bases with no gene match: 7. Per the germline V gene, CDR1 is SGHNT and CDR2 is YYREEE (reference sequence). The CDR3 length is 15 residues. Under the authors' procedure: Nucleated cell counts were estimated from reference gene primer amplification. Clones were sequenced by immunoSEQ multiplex PCR, and TCRdb holds only the in-frame ones, with some missing. D and trimming were read from the DNA, whereas the V and J calls and clone size are those reported in that table. This table holds 250,000 to 350,000 clones, approximately 83% found once. This clone was found once.

What was sequenced was peripheral blood. The receptor's source is a woman aged 25 to 45 who had recovered from COVID-19. V and J are TRBV5-4 and TRBJ1-2, with TRBD1 matching over 9 bases. The CDR3 DNA reads TGTGCCAGCAGACCCCAAGGGACAGGGAACTATGGCTACACCTTC. It codes for CASRPQGTGNYGYTF.